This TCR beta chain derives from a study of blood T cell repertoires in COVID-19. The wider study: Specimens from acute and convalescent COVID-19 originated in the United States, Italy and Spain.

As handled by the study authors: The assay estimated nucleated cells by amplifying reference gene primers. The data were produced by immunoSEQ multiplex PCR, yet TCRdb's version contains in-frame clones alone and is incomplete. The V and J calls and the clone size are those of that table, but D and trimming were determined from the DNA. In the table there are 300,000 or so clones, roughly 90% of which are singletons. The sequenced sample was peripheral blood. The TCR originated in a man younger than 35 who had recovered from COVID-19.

CDR3: CASSPLVGNTEAFF. CDR3 nucleotide sequence: TGTGCCAGCAGCCCGCTAGTAGGGAACACTGAAGCTTTCTTT. This rearrangement joins TRBV7-9 to TRBJ1-1; D is undetermined. This CDR3 is built from 14 residues. Trimming pared 5 bases from V and 1 base from J, leaving 11 bases between. Germline CDR1 is SEHNR and CDR2 is FQNEAQ (reference sequence).